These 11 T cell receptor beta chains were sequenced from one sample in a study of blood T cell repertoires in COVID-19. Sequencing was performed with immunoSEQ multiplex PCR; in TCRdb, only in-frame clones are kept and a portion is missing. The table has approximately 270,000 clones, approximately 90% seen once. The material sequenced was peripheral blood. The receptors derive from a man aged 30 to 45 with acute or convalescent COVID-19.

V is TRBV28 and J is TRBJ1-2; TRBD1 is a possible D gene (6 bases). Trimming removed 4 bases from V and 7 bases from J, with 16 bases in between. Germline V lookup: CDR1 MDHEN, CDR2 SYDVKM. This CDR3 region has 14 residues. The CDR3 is CASSSPGGRVGYTF. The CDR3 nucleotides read TGTGCCAGCAGTTCCCCGGGGGGCAGGGTTGGCTACACCTTC.

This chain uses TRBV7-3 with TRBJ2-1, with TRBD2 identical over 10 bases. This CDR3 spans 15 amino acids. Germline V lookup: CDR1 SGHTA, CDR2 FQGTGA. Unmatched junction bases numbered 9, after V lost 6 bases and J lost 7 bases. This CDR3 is CASRTSGGAKNEQFF. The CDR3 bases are TGTGCCAGCAGAACAAGCGGGGGGGCCAAGAATGAGCAGTTCTTC.

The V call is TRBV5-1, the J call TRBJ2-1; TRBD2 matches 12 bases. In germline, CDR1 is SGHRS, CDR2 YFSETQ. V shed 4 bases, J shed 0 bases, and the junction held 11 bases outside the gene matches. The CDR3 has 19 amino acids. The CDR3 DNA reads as TGCGCCAGCAGCCCCAACCCGCTAGCGGGAGGGCCCTCCTACAATGAGCAGTTCTTC. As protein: CASSPNPLAGGPSYNEQFF. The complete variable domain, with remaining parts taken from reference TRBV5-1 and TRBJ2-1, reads KAGVTQTPRYLIKTRGQQVTLSCSPISGHRSVSWYQQTPGQGLQFLFEYFSETQRNKGNFPGRFSGRQFSNSRSEMNVSTLELGDSALYLCASSPNPLAGGPSYNEQFFGPGTRLTVL.

CDR3 residues: CSASLSGLPYEQYF. CDR3 nucleotide sequence: TGCAGTGCTAGTCTTAGCGGACTACCCTACGAGCAGTACTTC. V and J are TRBV20-1 and TRBJ2-7, with D maybe TRBD2 (6 bases). The CDR3 is 14 amino acids. CDR1 DFQATT and CDR2 SNEGSKA come from the germline V gene (reference sequence). V was pared by 3 bases and J by 2 bases, with 14 bases between.

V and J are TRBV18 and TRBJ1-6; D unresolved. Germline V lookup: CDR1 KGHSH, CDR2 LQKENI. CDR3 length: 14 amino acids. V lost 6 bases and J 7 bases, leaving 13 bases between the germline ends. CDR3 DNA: TGTGCCAGCTCTGCAACAGTTATGAATTCACCCCTCCACTTT. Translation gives CASSATVMNSPLHF.

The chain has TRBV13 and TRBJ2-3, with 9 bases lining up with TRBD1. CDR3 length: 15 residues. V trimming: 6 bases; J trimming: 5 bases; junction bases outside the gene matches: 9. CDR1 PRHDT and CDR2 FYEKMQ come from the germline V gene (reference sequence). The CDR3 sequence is CASSNTGGIQDTQYF. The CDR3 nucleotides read TGTGCCAGCAGTAATACAGGGGGCATCCAAGATACGCAGTATTTT.

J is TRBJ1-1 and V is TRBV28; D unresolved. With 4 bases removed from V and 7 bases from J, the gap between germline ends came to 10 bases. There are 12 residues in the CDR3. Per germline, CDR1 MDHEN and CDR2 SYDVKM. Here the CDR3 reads CASSSGVSEAFF. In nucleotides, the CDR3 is TGTGCCAGCAGTTCCGGGGTTAGTGAAGCTTTCTTT.

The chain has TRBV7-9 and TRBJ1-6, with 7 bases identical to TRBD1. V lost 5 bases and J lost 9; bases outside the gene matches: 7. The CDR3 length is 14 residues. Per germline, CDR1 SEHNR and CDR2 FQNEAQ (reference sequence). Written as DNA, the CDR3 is TGTGCCAGCAGCACTGGGACAGCCCGTTCACCCCTCCACTTT. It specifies CASSTGTARSPLHF.

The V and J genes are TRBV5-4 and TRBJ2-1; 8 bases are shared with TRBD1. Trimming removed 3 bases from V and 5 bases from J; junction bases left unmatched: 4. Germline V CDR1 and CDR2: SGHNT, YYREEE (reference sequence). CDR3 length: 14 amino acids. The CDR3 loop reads CASSSTGAHNEQFF. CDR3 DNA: TGTGCCAGCAGCTCGACAGGGGCACACAATGAGCAGTTCTTC.

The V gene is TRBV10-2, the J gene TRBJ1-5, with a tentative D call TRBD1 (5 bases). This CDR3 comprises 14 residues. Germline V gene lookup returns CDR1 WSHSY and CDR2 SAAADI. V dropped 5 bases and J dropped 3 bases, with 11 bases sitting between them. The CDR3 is CASSSQGFNQPQHF. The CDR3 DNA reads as TGCGCCAGCAGTAGCCAGGGTTTCAATCAGCCCCAGCATTTT.

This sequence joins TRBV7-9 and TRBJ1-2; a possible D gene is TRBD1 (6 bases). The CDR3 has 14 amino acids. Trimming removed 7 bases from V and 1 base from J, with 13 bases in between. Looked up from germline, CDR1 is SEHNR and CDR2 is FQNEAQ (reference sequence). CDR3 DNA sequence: TGTGCCAGCACCCCGCAGGGGTATAACTATGGCTACACCTTC. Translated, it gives CASTPQGYNYGYTF.